The rows below give T cell receptor beta chains drawn from one sample of a study of response to subunit inactivated influenza vaccine. Using its own MiXCR run on the RT-PCR reads, TCRdb lists one record per CDR3 protein. Of around 490,000 distinct CDR3 sequences listed, 7.6% are singletons. The sequenced sample was PBMCs from blood, obtained 23 to 25 months after vaccination. Receptors originate from a man between 50 and 75 years old who received an inactivated influenza vaccine. Both conserved end residues are part of each CDR3. Fields, in order: V gene, D gene, CDR3 length, clone size, J gene, CDR3 DNA, CDR3 protein. A D gene is named only where the DNA matches it firmly. Clone size appears in some rows only: once, few, many, or a class for an expanded clone.

>TRBV20-1|.|18|many|TRBJ1-1
TGCAGTGCTAGGTACGCACCCGGGACCATTGGGACGAACACTGAAGCTTTCTTT
CSARYAPGTIGTNTEAFF
>TRBV19|TRBD1|14|many|TRBJ1-5
TGTGCCAGTAGCGCAGGGGGCGGCAATCAGCCCCAGCATTTT
CASSAGGGNQPQHF
>TRBV4-2|.|16|.|TRBJ2-2
TGTGCCAGCAGCCAAGATGTCTATACGAACACCGGGGAGCTGTTTTTT
CASSQDVYTNTGELFF
>TRBV7-2|.|13|many|TRBJ2-3
TGTGCCAGCAGCTTCCAGGGGACAGATACGCAGTATTTT
CASSFQGTDTQYF
>TRBV20-1|TRBD1|14|.|TRBJ1-6
TGCAGTGCCCCCTGGGAAGGGGGCAATTCACCCCTCCACTTT
CSAPWEGGNSPLHF
>TRBV20-1|.|13|many|TRBJ1-2
TGCAGTGCCGCGGGACGGGGAAACTATGGCTACACCTTC
CSAAGRGNYGYTF
>TRBV4-2|TRBD1|15|many|TRBJ1-1
TGTGCCAGCAGCCAGGCCTGGACAGGGAACACTGAAGCTTTCTTT
CASSQAWTGNTEAFF
>TRBV28|TRBD1|17|few|TRBJ1-1
TGTGCCAGCAGTTTAGGTTCCGCAGGGGGCTATGTAACTGAAGCTTTCTTT
CASSLGSAGGYVTEAFF
>TRBV5-5|TRBD1|15|.|TRBJ1-2
TGTGCCAGCAGCTTGGCGGGACAGTCGACCTATGGCTACACCTTC
CASSLAGQSTYGYTF
>TRBV11-2|TRBD2|15|many|TRBJ2-7
TGTGCCAGCAGCGAGGGACTAGCGGGGATCTACGAGCAGTACTTC
CASSEGLAGIYEQYF
>TRBV4-2|.|13|many|TRBJ2-1
TGTGCCAGCAGCCAAGTTGGGGGCAATGAGCAGTTCTTC
CASSQVGGNEQFF
>TRBV28|TRBD2|15|few|TRBJ2-7
TGTGCCAGCAGTTTACAAGCGGGAGGAGCCTACGAGCAGTACTTC
CASSLQAGGAYEQYF
>TRBV6-2/TRBV6-3|TRBD1|18|.|TRBJ1-6
TGTGCCAGCAGTTACCCTTCGGACAGGATTTATTATAATTCACCCCTCCACTTT
CASSYPSDRIYYNSPLHF
>TRBV7-2|.|14|few|TRBJ2-3
TGTGCCAGCAGCCCACGACAGATCACAGATACGCAGTATTTT
CASSPRQITDTQYF
>TRBV24-1|.|15|many|TRBJ2-3
TGTGCCACCAGTGATCCAGGGGTTAGCACAGATACGCAGTATTTT
CATSDPGVSTDTQYF
>TRBV12-3/TRBV12-4|.|12|.|TRBJ2-1
TGTGCCAGCAAACTAGGGATTTTGGGGCAGTTCTTC
CASKLGILGQFF
>TRBV7-9|.|12|.|TRBJ1-3
TGTGCCACACCAGGGGATGGAAACACCATATATTTT
CATPGDGNTIYF
>TRBV12-3/TRBV12-4|TRBD2|13|many|TRBJ2-7
TGTGCCAGCAGTTTCAGTGGGGGGGGGGAGCAGTACTTC
CASSFSGGGEQYF
>TRBV4-2|.|17|.|TRBJ2-7
TGTGCCAGCAGCCAAGGAGCCCAGCTCCACCCCGCCTACGAGCAGTACTTC
CASSQGAQLHPAYEQYF
>TRBV28|.|11|.|TRBJ1-1
TGTGCCAGCAGATTAGGGGGGAGGGCTTTCTTT
CASRLGGRAFF
>TRBV7-8|TRBD2|13|many|TRBJ2-1
TGTGCGAGCGGGAGGAATTCCTACAATGAGCAGTTCTTC
CASGRNSYNEQFF
>TRBV20-1|.|12|.|TRBJ1-6
TGCAGTGCTACATTTCCCAATTCACCCCTCCACTTT
CSATFPNSPLHF
>TRBV4-2|.|16|few|TRBJ1-2
TGTGCCAGCAGCCAAGATAGAGTTGACAGTCTCTATGGCTACACCTTC
CASSQDRVDSLYGYTF